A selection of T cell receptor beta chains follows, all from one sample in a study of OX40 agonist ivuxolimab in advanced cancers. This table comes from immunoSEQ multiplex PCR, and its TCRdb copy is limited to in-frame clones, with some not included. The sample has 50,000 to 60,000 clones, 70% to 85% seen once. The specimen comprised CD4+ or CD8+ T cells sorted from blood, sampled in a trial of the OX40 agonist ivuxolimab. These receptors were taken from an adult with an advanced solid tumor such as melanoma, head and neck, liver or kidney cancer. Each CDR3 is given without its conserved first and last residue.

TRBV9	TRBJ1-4	ASSGTGTGKEKLF
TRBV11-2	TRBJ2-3	ASSLRVTGARLSTDTQY
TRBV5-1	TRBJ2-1	ASSPYTGTSGEQF
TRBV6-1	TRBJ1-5	ASSEHGTDQPQH
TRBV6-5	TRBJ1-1	ASSGGQSPF
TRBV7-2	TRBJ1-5	ASSLVPTGFDSNQPQH
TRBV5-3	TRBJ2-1	ARSTDKGDEQF
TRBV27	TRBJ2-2	ASSTSGGSTGELF
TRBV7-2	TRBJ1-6	ASSLVGSPLH
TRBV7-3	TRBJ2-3	ASSSLAGRTDTQY
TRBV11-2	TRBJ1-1	ASSFRQNTEAF
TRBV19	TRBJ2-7	ASSIRRGTSHGEQY
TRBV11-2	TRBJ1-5	ASSLDRGQGNNQPQH
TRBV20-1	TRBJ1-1	SATRDSEAF
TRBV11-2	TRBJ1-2	ASSLVRGYT
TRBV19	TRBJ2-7	ASSSQGQGPYEQY
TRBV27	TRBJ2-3	ASSPKTDVRDVEY
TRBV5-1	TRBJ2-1	ASSSVQGRRNEQF
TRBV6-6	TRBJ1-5	ASSYPLGQPQH
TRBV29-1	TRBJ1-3	SVEMDSGNTIY
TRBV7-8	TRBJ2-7	ASSEGQARAYEQY
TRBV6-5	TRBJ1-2	ASSTGRADYT
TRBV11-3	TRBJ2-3	ASSLRATRQGYTDTQY
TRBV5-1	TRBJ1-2	ASSWSSDRNNYGYT
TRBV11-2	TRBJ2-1	ASSFGDRSSYNEQF
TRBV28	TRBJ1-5	ASSLPGVGQPQH
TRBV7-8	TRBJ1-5	ASSLARAKPQH
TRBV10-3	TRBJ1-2	AISDWGGYGYT
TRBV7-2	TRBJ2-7	ASRPGQGALEQY
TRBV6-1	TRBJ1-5	ASSEGGNQPQH
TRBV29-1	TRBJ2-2	SVGQGVGELF
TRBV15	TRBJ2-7	ATSGSGGPYEQY
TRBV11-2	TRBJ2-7	ASSNPQNEQY
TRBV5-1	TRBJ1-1	ASSSGQGREAF
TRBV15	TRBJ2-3	ATSRTIKDTQY
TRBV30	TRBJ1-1	AWGRAEAF
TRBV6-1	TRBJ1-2	ASSAPGQIYGYT
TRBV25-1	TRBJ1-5	ASSGRTGSDQPQH
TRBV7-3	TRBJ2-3	ASSLMGGRTDTQY
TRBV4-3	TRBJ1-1	ASSSQMNTEAF
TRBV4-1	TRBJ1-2	ASSQERAGWSYGYT
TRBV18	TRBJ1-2	ASSPQLGQGNYGYT
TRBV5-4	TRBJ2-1	ASSADRGTYNEQF
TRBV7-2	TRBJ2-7	ASSLVDGGPYEQY